The text below deals with one T cell receptor (beta chain). Its cognate antigen is unknown. 5'RACE template switching produced TCR cDNA carrying a universal primer site and UMIs. Via MiXCR, TCRdb re-called the 5' RACE reads, giving one row per CDR3 protein. The repertoire holds hundreds of thousands of distinct CDR3 sequences, with roughly an eighth as singletons. The data stem from a study of T cells after yellow fever vaccination. Findings of the study overall: Abundant bulk-derived clonotypes could contaminate FACS-sorted repertoires. Only a small proportion of the clonotypes turned up in both the CD4 and the CD8 compartments, likely arising from convergent recombination. Most primary-vaccination clones reappeared after the booster (about 97% CD4, about 88% CD8).

The CDR3 runs 15 residues. V lost 5 bases and J lost 3, with 15 bases in between. Germline V CDR1 and CDR2: SGHTA, FQGNSA. The sample consisted of PBMCs, taken on the day of the yellow fever booster vaccination. The receptor comes from a man aged 30-40 years who received the YFV17D yellow fever vaccine. V and J are TRBV7-2 and TRBJ2-3; the D is unclear. In DNA form, the CDR3 reads TGTGCCAGCAGCCCCGGGTCCCTCCAAACAGATACGCAGTATTTT. This codes for CASSPGSLQTDTQYF.